This T cell receptor beta chain was found in a study of blood T cell repertoires in COVID-19. On the study more broadly: Samples taken during acute and convalescent COVID-19 were collected in the United States, Italy and Spain.

Source study methods: Amplification with reference gene primers provided the estimates of nucleated cell counts. The repertoire was sequenced with immunoSEQ multiplex PCR; TCRdb's copy has only in-frame clones and lacks some. The V and J calls and clone size come from that table; D and trimming were worked out from the DNA. The data hold about 200,000 clones, with just under 85% observed a single time. The germline gives CDR1 MDHEN, CDR2 SYDVKM. The CDR3 length is 14 residues. J lost 7 bases, V lost 6 bases, and 6 bases had no gene match. The chain carries TRBV28 and TRBJ1-4; 9 positions match TRBD1. Sequencing input: peripheral blood. The clonotype comes from a woman between 45 and 65 years old with active or convalescent COVID-19. The CDR3 coding sequence is TGTGCCAGCAGCCTACAGGGGGCCGTTGAAAAACTGTTTTTT. Protein: CASSLQGAVEKLFF.